This T cell receptor beta chain was found in a study of shared clonotypes between healthy human individuals. A few counts support this clone. TCRdb keeps only in-frame clones here, not all; method: immunoSEQ multiplex PCR. The sample has 2 million to 3 million clones; 93% are singletons. V lost 8 bases and J lost 8; bases outside the gene matches: 13. This CDR3 is built from 14 residues. CDR1 is GTSNPN, CDR2 SVGIG, per germline (reference sequence). The TCR sequence derives from a man between 18 and 35 years old in good health. Some clones in this sample may be carry-over from other donors' samples. Sequenced: naive CD4+ T cells from PBMCs. The subset denotes: CD45RA+ positively selected. This sequence joins TRBV30 and TRBJ2-2, with TRBD1 matching 8 bases. CDR3 sequence (DNA): TGTGCCGGTACCGACAGGGGACCCTCTGGGGAGCTGTTTTTT. Translated, it gives CAGTDRGPSGELFF.